The T cell receptor (beta chain) described here comes from a study of T-cell memory formation after mild COVID-19 (dated by TCRdb to the early 2020s). In terms of the full investigation: Most TCR sequence clusters were specific to one of the two donors. The cohort was made up of two young adult volunteers, one female and one male, who were previously healthy. In two donors, T-cell clones that expanded and contracted after mild COVID-19 were followed by sequencing TCRalpha and TCRbeta repertoires longitudinally. Study-wide conclusions, independent of this receptor: Some responding clones were detected in pre-infection memory, which suggested that pre-existing cross-reactive memory T cells had joined the SARS-CoV-2 response. SARS-CoV-2 specificity of the second-wave clones peaking on day 37 was not confirmed. From day 15 to 85, contracting clones showed balanced CD4/CD8 phenotypes, whereas a second wave of clones that expanded from day 15 to 37 leaned towards CD4+. The study covered only a couple of mild cases, and larger cohorts including severe cases with pre-infection samples were considered necessary. Contracting CD4+ clones turned up mainly in the CM and EM memory subsets, whereas EMRA was where CD8+ clones were enriched.

This clonotype was counted between two and nine times. No antigen is known for it. Base quality data are lacking; no much larger clone is found one base away. The sample was run on an Illumina NovaSeq 6000. Using 5'RACE with constant-segment primers, TCRalpha and TCRbeta cDNA libraries were constructed, with sample barcodes and unique molecular identifiers added in the process. Trizol reagent was used to extract RNA from every sample. Libraries were amplified in two PCR steps, with a second sample barcode and Illumina TruSeq adapters added in the second step. Sequencing of the libraries was done on an Illumina NovaSeq, producing 2 x 150 bp paired-end reads. Processing in the source paper ran as follows. Reads were demultiplexed and collapsed into UMI-guided consensus sequences with migec v1.2.7. With mixcr v2.1.11, UMI consensuses were aligned to TRA and TRB V and J templates and assembled into clonotypes. Expanded or contracted clonotypes were those called significant by both edgeR and NoisET, with noise models trained on biological replicates. For edgeR calls, the cutoffs were a false discovery rate-adjusted p below 0.01 and a log2 fold-change threshold of 1. PCA with hierarchical clustering of max-normalized trajectories of the 1000 most abundant clonotypes was used as exploratory dynamics analysis. The CD4 or CD8 phenotype of responding clones was assigned using the separately sequenced CD4+ and CD8+ repertoires. TCRdb ran its own pipeline on the public reads, namely fastp trimming at Q25 and MiXCR clone calling, and kept in-frame beta chains. Each record represents a unique CDR3 protein, reported with the most common genes and DNA among its rows. None of the V and J calls come from the authors' own analysis; TCRdb made them. This sample lists more than 80,000 distinct CDR3 sequences; about a sixth were detected once. Together, the top ten hold roughly 27% of the sample.

PBMCs were isolated by Ficoll-Paque density gradient centrifugation. Sequencing used PBMCs or a T cell subset sorted from them (not recorded which). This clonotype originated in an adult woman who had mild COVID-19 (a few samples of this study predate the infection). The sample titles of this study are shuffled in the database, so cell type and time point are left out; the donor was told from shared clones.

The DNA reads as follows: TGTGCCAGCAGCTTTGGGGAGGGAGGTCTAGCCAAAAACATTCAGTACTTC. Translated, this gives CASSFGEGGLAKNIQYF. The chain joins TRBV7-8 to TRBJ2-4; 7 bases in between match TRBD2. Including cysteine and phenylalanine, the CDR3 has 17 amino acids. The CDR3 DNA has 51 bases and is translated from base 1. After removal of 3 bases from V and 0 bases from J, the junction retains 8 bases not matched to a gene. CDR1 and CDR2 are drawn from the germline V gene: SGHVS, FQNEAQ.